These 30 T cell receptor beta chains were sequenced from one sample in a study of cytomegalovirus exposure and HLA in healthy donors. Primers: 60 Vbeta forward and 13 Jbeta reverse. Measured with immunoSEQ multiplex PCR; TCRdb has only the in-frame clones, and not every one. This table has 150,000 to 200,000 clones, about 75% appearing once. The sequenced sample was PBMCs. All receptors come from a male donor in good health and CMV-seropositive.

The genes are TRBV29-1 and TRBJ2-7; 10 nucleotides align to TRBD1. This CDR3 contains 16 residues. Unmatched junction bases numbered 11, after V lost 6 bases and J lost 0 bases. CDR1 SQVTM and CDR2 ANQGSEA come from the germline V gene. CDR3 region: CSVRGDRGLASYEQYF. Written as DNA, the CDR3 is TGCAGCGTCCGGGGGGACAGGGGATTAGCCTCCTACGAGCAGTACTTC.

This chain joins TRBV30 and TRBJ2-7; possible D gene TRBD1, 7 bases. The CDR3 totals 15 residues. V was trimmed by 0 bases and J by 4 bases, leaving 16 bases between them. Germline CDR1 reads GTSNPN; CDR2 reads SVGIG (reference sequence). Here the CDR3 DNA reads TGTGCCTGGAGTGTAGGGGGGACAGAAGTTTACGAGCAGTACTTC. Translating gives CAWSVGGTEVYEQYF.

Written as DNA, the CDR3 is TGTGCCAGCAGCTTAGAGCGAGACAGGGGGATTGGAACTGAAGCTTTCTTT. Translating it yields CASSLERDRGIGTEAFF. The chain employs TRBV7-8 and TRBJ1-1; 9 bases match TRBD1. Per the germline V gene, CDR1 is SGHVS and CDR2 is FQNEAQ. The CDR3 extends over 17 amino acids. With V trimmed by 1 base and J by 5 bases, 11 bases remained unmatched.

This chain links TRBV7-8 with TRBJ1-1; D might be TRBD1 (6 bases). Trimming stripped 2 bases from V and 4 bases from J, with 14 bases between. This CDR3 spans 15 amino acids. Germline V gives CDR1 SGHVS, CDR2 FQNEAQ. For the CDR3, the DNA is TGTGCCAGCAGCTTATCGGGGGGGCTAGTCACTGAAGCTTTCTTT. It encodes CASSLSGGLVTEAFF.

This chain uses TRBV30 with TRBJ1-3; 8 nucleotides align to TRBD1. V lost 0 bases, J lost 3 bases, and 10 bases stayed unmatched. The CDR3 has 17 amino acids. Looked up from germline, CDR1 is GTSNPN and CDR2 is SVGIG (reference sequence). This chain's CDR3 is CAWSVRIGQGYGNTIYF. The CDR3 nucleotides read TGTGCCTGGAGTGTCAGAATCGGACAGGGTTATGGAAACACCATATATTTT. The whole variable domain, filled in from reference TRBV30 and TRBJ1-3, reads SQTIHQWPATLVQPVGSPLSLECTVEGTSNPNLYWYRQAAGRGLQLLFYSVGIGQISSEVPQNLSASRPQDRQFILSSKKLLLSDSGFYLCAWSVRIGQGYGNTIYFGEGSWLTVV.

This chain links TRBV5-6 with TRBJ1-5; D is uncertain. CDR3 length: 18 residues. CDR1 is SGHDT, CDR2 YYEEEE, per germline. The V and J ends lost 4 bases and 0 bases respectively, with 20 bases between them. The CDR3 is CASSPAGSSGVSNQPQHF. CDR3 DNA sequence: TGTGCCAGCAGCCCGGCGGGTTCTTCTGGGGTTAGCAATCAGCCCCAGCATTTT.

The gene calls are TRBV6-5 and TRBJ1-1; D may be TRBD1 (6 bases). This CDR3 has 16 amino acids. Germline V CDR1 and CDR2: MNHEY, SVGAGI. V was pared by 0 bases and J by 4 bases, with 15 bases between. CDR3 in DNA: TGTGCCAGCAGTTACTCAACGCGGGGGCGAGGCACTGAAGCTTTCTTT. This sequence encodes CASSYSTRGRGTEAFF.

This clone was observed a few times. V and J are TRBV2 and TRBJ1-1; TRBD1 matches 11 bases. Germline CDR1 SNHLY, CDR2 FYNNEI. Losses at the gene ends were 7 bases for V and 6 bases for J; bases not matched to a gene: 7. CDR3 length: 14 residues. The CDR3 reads CASTRSGQGAEAFF. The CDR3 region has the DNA TGTGCCAGCACTCGATCGGGACAGGGGGCTGAAGCTTTCTTT.

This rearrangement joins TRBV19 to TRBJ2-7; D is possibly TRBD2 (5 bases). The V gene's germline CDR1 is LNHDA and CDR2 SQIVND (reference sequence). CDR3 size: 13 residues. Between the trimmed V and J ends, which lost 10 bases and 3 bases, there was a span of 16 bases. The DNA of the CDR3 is TGTGCCACCAGTCCGGGGATAGGCTACGAGCAGTACTTC. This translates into CATSPGIGYEQYF.

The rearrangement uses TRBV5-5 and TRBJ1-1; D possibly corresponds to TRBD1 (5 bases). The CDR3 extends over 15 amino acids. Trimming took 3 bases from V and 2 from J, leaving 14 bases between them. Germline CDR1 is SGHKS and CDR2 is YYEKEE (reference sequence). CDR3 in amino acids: CASSWGGSGNTEAFF. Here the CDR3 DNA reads TGTGCCAGCAGCTGGGGGGGGTCGGGTAACACTGAAGCTTTCTTT. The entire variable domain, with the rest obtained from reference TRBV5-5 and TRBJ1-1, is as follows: DAGVTQSPTHLIKTRGQQVTLRCSPISGHKSVSWYQQVLGQGPQFIFQYYEKEERGRGNFPDRFSARQFPNYSSELNVNALLLGDSALYLCASSWGGSGNTEAFFGQGTRLTVV.

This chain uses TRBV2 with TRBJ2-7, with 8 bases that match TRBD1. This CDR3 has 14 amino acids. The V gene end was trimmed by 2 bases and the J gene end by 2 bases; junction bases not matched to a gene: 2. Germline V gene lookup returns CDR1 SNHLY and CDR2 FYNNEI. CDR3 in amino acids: CASSERDRPYEQYF. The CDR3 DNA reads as TGTGCCAGCAGTGAAAGGGACAGGCCCTACGAGCAGTACTTC.

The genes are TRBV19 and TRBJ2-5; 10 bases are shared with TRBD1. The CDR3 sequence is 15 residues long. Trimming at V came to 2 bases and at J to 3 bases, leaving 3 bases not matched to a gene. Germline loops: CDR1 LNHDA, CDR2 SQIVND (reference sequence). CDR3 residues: CASSIYGTGEETQYF. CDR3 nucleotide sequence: TGTGCCAGTAGTATATATGGGACAGGGGAAGAGACCCAGTACTTC. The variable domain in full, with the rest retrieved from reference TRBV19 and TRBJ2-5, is DGGITQSPKYLFRKEGQNVTLSCEQNLNHDAMYWYRQDPGQGLRLIYYSQIVNDFQKGDIAEGYSVSREKKESFPLTVTSAQKNPTAFYLCASSIYGTGEETQYFGPGTRLLVL.

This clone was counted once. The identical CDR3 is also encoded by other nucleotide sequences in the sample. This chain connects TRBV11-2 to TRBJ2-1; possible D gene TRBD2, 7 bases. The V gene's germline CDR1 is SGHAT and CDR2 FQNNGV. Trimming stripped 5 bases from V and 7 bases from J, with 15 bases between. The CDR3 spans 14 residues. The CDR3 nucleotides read TGTGCCAGCAGCCCCTGGGGGGGCGGGAATGAGCAGTTCTTC. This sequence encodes CASSPWGGGNEQFF.

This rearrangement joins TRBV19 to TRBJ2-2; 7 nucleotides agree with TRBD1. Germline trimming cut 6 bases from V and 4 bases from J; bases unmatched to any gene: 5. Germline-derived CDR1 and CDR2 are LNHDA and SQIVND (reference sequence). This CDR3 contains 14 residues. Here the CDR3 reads CASRRGLSTGELFF. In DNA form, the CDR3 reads TGTGCCAGTAGGAGGGGGCTTAGCACCGGGGAGCTGTTTTTT.

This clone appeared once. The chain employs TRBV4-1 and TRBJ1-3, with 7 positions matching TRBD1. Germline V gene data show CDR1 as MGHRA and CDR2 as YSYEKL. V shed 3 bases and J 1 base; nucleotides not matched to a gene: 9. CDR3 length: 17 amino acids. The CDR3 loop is CASSHPVRQGSGNTIYF. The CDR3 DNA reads TGCGCCAGCAGCCATCCGGTTAGACAGGGATCTGGAAACACCATATATTTT.

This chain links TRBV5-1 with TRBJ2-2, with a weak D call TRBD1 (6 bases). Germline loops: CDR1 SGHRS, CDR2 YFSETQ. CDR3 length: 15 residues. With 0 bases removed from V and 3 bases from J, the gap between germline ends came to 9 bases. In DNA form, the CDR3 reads TGCGCCAGCAGCTTGGGGACAGCTTACACCGGGGAGCTGTTTTTT. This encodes CASSLGTAYTGELFF. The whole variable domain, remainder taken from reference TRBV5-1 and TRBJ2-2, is KAGVTQTPRYLIKTRGQQVTLSCSPISGHRSVSWYQQTPGQGLQFLFEYFSETQRNKGNFPGRFSGRQFSNSRSEMNVSTLELGDSALYLCASSLGTAYTGELFFGEGSRLTVL.

The CDR3 spells CASSEPTTGGIYEQYF. The CDR3 DNA is TGTGCCAGCAGCGAGCCAACGACAGGGGGAATCTACGAGCAGTACTTC. This chain joins TRBV5-6 and TRBJ2-7; TRBD1 matches 9 bases. The CDR3 totals 16 residues. Losses at the gene ends were 4 bases for V and 3 bases for J; bases not matched to a gene: 11. Germline V gene lookup returns CDR1 SGHDT and CDR2 YYEEEE.

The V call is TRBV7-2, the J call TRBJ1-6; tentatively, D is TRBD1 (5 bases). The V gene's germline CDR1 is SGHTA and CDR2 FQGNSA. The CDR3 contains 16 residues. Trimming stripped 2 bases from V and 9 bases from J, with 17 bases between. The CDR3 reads CASSLRAGPNASPLHF. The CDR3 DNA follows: TGTGCCAGCAGCTTACGTGCAGGGCCCAATGCTTCACCCCTCCACTTT.

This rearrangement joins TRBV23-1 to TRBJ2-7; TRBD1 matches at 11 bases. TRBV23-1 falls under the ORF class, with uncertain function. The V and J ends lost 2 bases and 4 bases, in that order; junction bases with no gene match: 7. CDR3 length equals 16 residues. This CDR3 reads CASSQPPGTGGYEQYF. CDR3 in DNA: TGCGCCAGCAGTCAACCCCCCGGGACAGGGGGATACGAGCAGTACTTC.

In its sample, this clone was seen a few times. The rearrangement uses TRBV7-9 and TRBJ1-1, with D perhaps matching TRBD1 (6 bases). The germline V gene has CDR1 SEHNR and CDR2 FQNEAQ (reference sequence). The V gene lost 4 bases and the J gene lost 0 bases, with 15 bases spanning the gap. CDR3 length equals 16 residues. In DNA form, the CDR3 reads TGTGCCAGCAGCTCGTACACAGGGTTTATGAACACTGAAGCTTTCTTT. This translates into CASSSYTGFMNTEAFF. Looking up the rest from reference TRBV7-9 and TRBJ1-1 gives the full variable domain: DTGVSQNPRHKITKRGQNVTFRCDPISEHNRLYWYRQTLGQGPEFLTYFQNEAQLEKSRLLSDRFSAERPKGSFSTLEIQRTEQGDSAMYLCASSSYTGFMNTEAFFGQGTRLTVV.

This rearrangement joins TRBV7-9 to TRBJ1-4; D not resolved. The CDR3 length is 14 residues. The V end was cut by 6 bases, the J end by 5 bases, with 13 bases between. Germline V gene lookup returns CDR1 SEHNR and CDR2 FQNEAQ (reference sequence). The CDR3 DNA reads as TGTGCCAGCAGTTCGGGGTATTCCAATGAAAAACTGTTTTTT. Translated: CASSSGYSNEKLFF.

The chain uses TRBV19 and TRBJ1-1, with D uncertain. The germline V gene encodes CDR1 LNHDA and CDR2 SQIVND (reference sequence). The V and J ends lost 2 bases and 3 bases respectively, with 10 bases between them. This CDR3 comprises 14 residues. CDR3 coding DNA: TGTGCCAGTAGTATACGGCAGGCATACACTGAAGCTTTCTTT. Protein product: CASSIRQAYTEAFF.

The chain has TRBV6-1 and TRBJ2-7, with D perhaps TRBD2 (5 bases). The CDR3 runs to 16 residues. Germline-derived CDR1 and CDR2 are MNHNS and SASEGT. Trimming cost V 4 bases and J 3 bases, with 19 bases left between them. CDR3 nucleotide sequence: TGTGCCAGCAGTGGGAACCCCGACTATTCCTACTACGAGCAGTACTTC. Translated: CASSGNPDYSYYEQYF.

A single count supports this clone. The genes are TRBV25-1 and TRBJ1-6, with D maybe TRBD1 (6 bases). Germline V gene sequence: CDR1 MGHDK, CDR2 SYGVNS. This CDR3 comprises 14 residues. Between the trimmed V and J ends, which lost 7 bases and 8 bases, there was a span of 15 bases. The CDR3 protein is CASNQQGVDSPLHF. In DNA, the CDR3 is TGTGCCAGCAACCAACAGGGTGTAGATTCACCCCTCCACTTT.

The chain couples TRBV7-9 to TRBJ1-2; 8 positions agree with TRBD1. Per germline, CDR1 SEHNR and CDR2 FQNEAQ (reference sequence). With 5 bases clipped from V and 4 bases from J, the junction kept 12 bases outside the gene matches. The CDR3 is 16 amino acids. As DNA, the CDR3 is TGTGCCAGCAGCGGCCGGGGCAGGGGGCATGGCTATGGCTACACCTTC. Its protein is CASSGRGRGHGYGYTF.

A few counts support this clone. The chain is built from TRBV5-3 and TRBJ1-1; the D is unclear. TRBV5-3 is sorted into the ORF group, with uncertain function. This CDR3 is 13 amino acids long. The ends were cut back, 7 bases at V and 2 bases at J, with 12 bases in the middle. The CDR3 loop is CARPQGGNTEAFF. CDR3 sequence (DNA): TGTGCCAGACCCCAAGGAGGCAACACTGAAGCTTTCTTT.

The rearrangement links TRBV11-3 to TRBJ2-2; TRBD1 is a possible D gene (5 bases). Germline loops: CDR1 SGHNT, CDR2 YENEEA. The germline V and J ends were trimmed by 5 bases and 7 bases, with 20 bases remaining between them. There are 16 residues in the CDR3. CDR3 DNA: TGTGCCAGCAGCCCTCCGGTGGGGCAGGGTGGCGGGGAGCTGTTTTTT. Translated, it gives CASSPPVGQGGGELFF.

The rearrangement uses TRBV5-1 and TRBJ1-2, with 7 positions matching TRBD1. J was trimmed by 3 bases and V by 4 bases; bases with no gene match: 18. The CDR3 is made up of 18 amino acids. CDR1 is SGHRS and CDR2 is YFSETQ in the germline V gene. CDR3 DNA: TGCGCCAGCAGCGACGGGACAGACGTGAGTCAATGGGACTATGGCTACACCTTC. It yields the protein CASSDGTDVSQWDYGYTF.

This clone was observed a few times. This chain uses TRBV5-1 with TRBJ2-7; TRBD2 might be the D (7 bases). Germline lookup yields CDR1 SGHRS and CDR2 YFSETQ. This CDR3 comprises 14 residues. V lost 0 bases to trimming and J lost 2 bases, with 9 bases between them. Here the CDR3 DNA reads TGCGCCAGCAGCTTGGAGGGGGGGACCTACGAGCAGTACTTC. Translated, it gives CASSLEGGTYEQYF.

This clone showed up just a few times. CDR3 in DNA: TGTGCCGGACGGAGGGGAGTGGATTCACCCCTCCACTTT. It codes for CAGRRGVDSPLHF. The genes are TRBV6-1 and TRBJ1-6; maybe TRBD1 (5 bases). Per germline, CDR1 MNHNS and CDR2 SASEGT. V shed 11 bases and J shed 8 bases, with 16 bases lying between them. This CDR3 comprises 13 residues.